The 24 T cell receptor beta chains reported below all come from one sample, sequenced in a study of T cell responses to AZD1222 COVID-19 vaccine. Method: immunoSEQ multiplex PCR; TCRdb's copy keeps in-frame clones and lacks some. The sample holds tens of thousands of clones, 85% to 95% seen once. The sample was peripheral blood, taken 28 days after the second AZD1222 dose. The receptors come from an adult who received the AZD1222 COVID-19 vaccine.

V usage is TRBV9 and J usage is TRBJ2-5; D ambiguous. CDR1 is SGDLS and CDR2 is YYNGEE in the germline V gene. The CDR3 consists of 13 residues. The germline V and J ends were trimmed by 3 bases and 7 bases, with 13 bases remaining between them. DNA of the CDR3: TGTGCCAGCAGCGCCGAGGCCCACGGGACCCAGTACTTC. Translating it yields CASSAEAHGTQYF.

The chain combines TRBV3-1 (or the pseudogene TRBV3-2) with TRBJ2-3, with D perhaps matching TRBD2 (6 bases). Germline-derived CDR1 and CDR2 are LGHDT and YNNKEL (reference sequence). The CDR3 is made up of 21 amino acids. The germline V and J ends were trimmed by 0 bases and 0 bases, with 25 bases remaining between them. CDR3 loop: CASSQELILAEHQSSTDTQYF. Written as DNA, the CDR3 is TGTGCCAGCAGCCAAGAACTTATTTTAGCGGAGCATCAATCTAGCACAGATACGCAGTATTTT.

V and J are TRBV5-1 and TRBJ1-3; D remains unclear. This CDR3 comprises 15 residues. Germline V gene lookup returns CDR1 SGHRS and CDR2 YFSETQ. V gave up 0 bases and J gave up 3 bases, with 10 bases separating them. CDR3 coding DNA: TGCGCCAGCAGCTTGGACATCCTCGGTGGAAACACCATATATTTT. As protein: CASSLDILGGNTIYF.

The rearrangement joins TRBV2 to TRBJ1-6; D not certain. This CDR3 is 12 amino acids long. The germline CDR1 and CDR2 sequences are SNHLY and FYNNEI. Trimming pared 1 base from V and 10 bases from J, leaving 5 bases between. In nucleotides, the CDR3 is TGTGCCAGCAGTGAAGGGAGGTCACCCCTCCACTTT. It encodes CASSEGRSPLHF.

The V gene is TRBV6-4, the J gene TRBJ2-3; a possible D gene is TRBD2 (5 bases). CDR3 length: 15 amino acids. In germline, CDR1 is MRHNA, CDR2 SNTAGT. V shed 5 bases and J shed 1 base, with 13 bases lying between them. The CDR3 nucleotides are TGTGCCAGCAGTCTAGGACTCTTTCGCACAGATACGCAGTATTTT. Protein sequence: CASSLGLFRTDTQYF.

This clone was detected a few times. The rearrangement joins TRBV28 to TRBJ1-3; D call uncertain. The CDR3 is 14 residues long. The V gene lost 5 bases and the J gene lost 1 base, with 9 bases spanning the gap. The germline CDR1 and CDR2 sequences are MDHEN and SYDVKM. The DNA of the CDR3 is TGTGCCAGCAGTACCTTTAGATCTGGAAACACCATATATTTT. Residues: CASSTFRSGNTIYF. The full variable domain, its missing parts supplied by reference TRBV28 and TRBJ1-3, is DVKVTQSSRYLVKRTGEKVFLECVQDMDHENMFWYRQDPGLGLRLIYFSYDVKMKEKGDIPEGYSVSREKKERFSLILESASTNQTSMYLCASSTFRSGNTIYFGEGSWLTVV.

The chain recombines TRBV9 with TRBJ2-3; no reliable D call. Trimming took off 0 bases at V and 2 bases at J, with 13 bases between the two ends. Germline CDR1 SGDLS, CDR2 YYNGEE. CDR3 size: 16 residues. The CDR3 region has the DNA TGTGCCAGCAGCGTAGGTCTAGAGATAAACACAGATACGCAGTATTTT. Its protein product is CASSVGLEINTDTQYF.

J is TRBJ2-7 and V is TRBV9, with D possibly being TRBD1 or TRBD2 (5 bases each). Trimming pared 0 bases from V and 4 bases from J, leaving 17 bases between. Germline-derived CDR1 and CDR2 are SGDLS and YYNGEE. CDR3 length: 16 amino acids. The CDR3 region is CASSVVYGAALYEQYF. The CDR3 DNA reads as TGTGCCAGCAGCGTAGTTTACGGGGCGGCCCTTTACGAGCAGTACTTC.

This clone was seen only a few times. The chain is built from TRBV4-3 and TRBJ2-2, with 9 positions matching TRBD2. This CDR3 region has 17 residues. Germline CDR1 is LGHNA and CDR2 is YSLEER. The ends lost 1 base at V and 5 bases at J; junction bases unmatched: 8. CDR3 residues: CASSQGVAGDGTGELFF. The CDR3 DNA is TGCGCCAGCAGCCAAGGGGTAGCGGGAGATGGAACCGGGGAGCTGTTTTTT.

The chain is built from TRBV6-5 and TRBJ2-7, with D perhaps TRBD2 (6 bases). Germline CDR1 and CDR2: MNHEY and SVGAGI. The CDR3 is 15 amino acids. Trimming cost V 6 bases and J 3 bases, with 18 bases left between them. The CDR3 DNA follows: TGTGCCAGCAGCCTAGAATGGGCGGGAATCTACGAGCAGTACTTC. Encoded protein: CASSLEWAGIYEQYF.

CDR3 residues: CSVDGAMNTEAFF. Written as DNA, the CDR3 is TGCAGCGTTGATGGGGCCATGAACACTGAAGCTTTCTTT. The chain links TRBV29-1 to TRBJ1-1, with D tentatively TRBD1 (5 bases). Trimming pared 3 bases from V and 0 bases from J, leaving 8 bases between. Germline loops: CDR1 SQVTM, CDR2 ANQGSEA. The CDR3 spans 13 residues.

The gene calls are TRBV7-8 and TRBJ1-1; no clear D. CDR3 length: 24 amino acids. Germline CDR1 is SGHVS and CDR2 is FQNEAQ. Trimming left V 5 bases short and J 0 bases short, with 40 bases between. CDR3 in amino acids: CASSRYDSYGLLYAWDGVNTEAFF. DNA for the CDR3: TGTGCCAGCAGCCGCTACGACTCCTATGGACTCTTATACGCCTGGGATGGGGTGAACACTGAAGCTTTCTTT.

The chain couples TRBV15 to TRBJ1-4; D is possibly TRBD1 (6 bases). The germline V and J ends were trimmed by 8 bases and 0 bases, with 16 bases remaining between them. From germline, CDR1 is LNHNV and CDR2 YYDKDF (reference sequence). CDR3 length: 16 amino acids. The CDR3 spells CATSRDTGTTNEKLFF. In DNA, the CDR3 is TGTGCCACCTCCAGGGACACCGGTACAACTAATGAAAAACTGTTTTTT.

The chain carries TRBV4-3 and TRBJ1-5; D is undetermined. Trimming took 0 bases from V and 0 from J, leaving 9 bases between them. The germline gives CDR1 LGHNA, CDR2 YSLEER. The CDR3 loop spans 16 amino acids. The DNA for the CDR3 is TGCGCCAGCAGCCAAGAAAGGGATTATAGCAATCAGCCCCAGCATTTT. It encodes CASSQERDYSNQPQHF.

The J gene is TRBJ2-1, the V gene TRBV5-1, with TRBD2 matching 11 bases. V gave up 0 bases and J gave up 7 bases; unmatched junction bases: 12. CDR1 SGHRS and CDR2 YFSETQ come from the germline V gene. CDR3 length: 18 residues. The CDR3 loop is CASSLAAVAGGRMNEQFF. CDR3 DNA: TGCGCCAGCAGCTTGGCCGCGGTAGCGGGAGGGCGAATGAATGAGCAGTTCTTC.

This clone was found once. This chain connects TRBV5-1 to TRBJ2-5, with no clear D. V was shortened by 3 bases and J by 5 bases, with 11 bases between the two germline ends. CDR3 length equals 13 residues. Germline loops: CDR1 SGHRS, CDR2 YFSETQ. The CDR3 is CASSSSTGETQYF. As DNA, the CDR3 is TGCGCCAGCAGCTCTTCGACTGGGGAGACCCAGTACTTC.

V usage is TRBV11-1 and J usage is TRBJ2-1; D perhaps matches TRBD1 (6 bases). This CDR3 is 14 amino acids long. The germline V gene encodes CDR1 SGHAT and CDR2 FQDESV (reference sequence). The V and J ends lost 4 bases and 8 bases respectively, with 15 bases between them. Here the CDR3 reads CASSSTVGADEQFF. Written as DNA, the CDR3 is TGTGCCAGCAGCTCAACGGTGGGGGCAGATGAGCAGTTCTTC.

The chain recombines TRBV6-1 with TRBJ1-5, with TRBD1 as a possible D gene (5 bases). Germline V gives CDR1 MNHNS, CDR2 SASEGT. CDR3 length: 14 amino acids. Between the trimmed V and J ends, which lost 3 bases and 3 bases, there was a span of 9 bases. The CDR3 DNA sequence: TGTGCCAGCAGTGAGGGGCGACTCAATCAGCCCCAGCATTTT. It encodes CASSEGRLNQPQHF.

The chain combines TRBV6-2 or TRBV6-3 with TRBJ2-7; TRBD2 is a possible D gene (5 bases). CDR3 length: 13 amino acids. V was pared by 2 bases and J by 5 bases, with 10 bases between. CDR1 is MNHEY, CDR2 SVGEGT, per germline. CDR3 bases: TGTGCCAGCAGTTACGACTCGAGGGACGAGCAGTACTTC. Encoded protein: CASSYDSRDEQYF.

The rearrangement joins TRBV12-5 to TRBJ1-5; D remains unclear. V was clipped by 1 base and J by 3 bases, with 7 bases between them. This CDR3 is built from 14 residues. CDR1 is LGHNT, CDR2 FRNRAP, per germline. The CDR3 DNA sequence: TGTGCTAGTGGTTTGGACGGTTACAATCAGCCCCAGCATTTT. Residues: CASGLDGYNQPQHF. Drawing the rest from reference TRBV12-5 and TRBJ1-5, the complete variable domain is DARVTQTPRHKVTEMGQEVTMRCQPILGHNTVFWYRQTMMQGLELLAYFRNRAPLDDSGMPKDRFSAEMPDATLATLKIQPSEPRDSAVYFCASGLDGYNQPQHFGDGTRLSIL.

V and J are TRBV5-1 and TRBJ1-3, with no clear D. V lost 0 bases and J 0 bases, leaving 10 bases between the germline ends. CDR1 is SGHRS and CDR2 is YFSETQ in the germline V gene. The CDR3 extends over 16 amino acids. The CDR3 nucleotides are TGCGCCAGCAGCTTGGAGAACGCCATCTCTGGAAACACCATATATTTT. As protein: CASSLENAISGNTIYF.

V usage is TRBV5-1 and J usage is TRBJ2-2, with no clear D. The length of the CDR3 is 14 residues. The V and J ends lost 3 bases and 7 bases respectively, with 13 bases between them. In germline, CDR1 is SGHRS, CDR2 YFSETQ. The CDR3, as DNA: TGCGCCAGCAGCTCGAGCCTATTGAGCGGGGAGCTGTTTTTT. It encodes CASSSSLLSGELFF. The full variable domain, completed using reference TRBV5-1 and TRBJ2-2, is KAGVTQTPRYLIKTRGQQVTLSCSPISGHRSVSWYQQTPGQGLQFLFEYFSETQRNKGNFPGRFSGRQFSNSRSEMNVSTLELGDSALYLCASSSSLLSGELFFGEGSRLTVL.

V is TRBV5-1 and J is TRBJ2-7; perhaps TRBD1 as D (6 bases). The CDR3 is 13 amino acids. Trimming removed 4 bases at V and 5 bases at J, with 13 bases between. Germline V gives CDR1 SGHRS, CDR2 YFSETQ. The CDR3 DNA reads TGCGCCAGCAGCCCAGGGGAACGGCACGAGCAGTACTTC. It encodes CASSPGERHEQYF.

The V and J genes are TRBV6-2 or TRBV6-3 and TRBJ2-1, with 10 bases aligning to TRBD2. Losses at the gene ends were 2 bases for V and 4 bases for J; bases not matched to a gene: 11. Germline V gene data show CDR1 as MNHEY and CDR2 as SVGEGT. The CDR3 contains 18 residues. The chain's CDR3 is CASSYGDILAGSYNEQFF. The CDR3 DNA sequence: TGTGCCAGCAGTTACGGCGATATACTAGCGGGATCTTACAATGAGCAGTTCTTC.